This TCR beta chain was captured in a study of STAT5B mutations in CD4+ large granular lymphocyte leukemia. Whole-study results and caveats: Compared with healthy controls (2/35), patient top clones favored TRBV06 (8/27). Higher CD4+ than CD8+ T-LGLL clonality might reflect small sample size.

Worth noting for this clone: Its antigen is undetermined.

Germline lookup yields CDR1 SGHTA and CDR2 FQGTGA. This CDR3 comprises 14 residues. Trimming left V 5 bases short and J 2 bases short, with 12 bases between. Sequencing was at survey level. Sequencing was performed with immunoSEQ multiplex PCR; in TCRdb, only in-frame clones are kept and a portion is missing. This table holds some 41,000 clones, 80% to 90% found once. This chain links TRBV7-3 with TRBJ2-5; D gene uncertain. What was sequenced was CD4+ T cells from blood buffy coats. The receptor was isolated from a human donor in good health. The CDR3 sequence: CASSPGPRQETQYF. CDR3 nucleotide sequence: TGTGCCAGCAGCCCTGGGCCTCGTCAAGAGACCCAGTACTTC.